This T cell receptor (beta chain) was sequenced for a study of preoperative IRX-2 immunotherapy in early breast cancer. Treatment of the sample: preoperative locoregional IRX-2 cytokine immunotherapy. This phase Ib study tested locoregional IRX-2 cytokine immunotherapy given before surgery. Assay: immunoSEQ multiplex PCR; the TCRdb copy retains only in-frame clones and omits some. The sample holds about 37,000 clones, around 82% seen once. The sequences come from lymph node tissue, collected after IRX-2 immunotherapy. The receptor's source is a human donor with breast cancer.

DNA for the CDR3: TGTGCCAGCAGTGTAATGACAGGGGGCTTTACTGCTGGAAACACCATATATTTT. Amino acid sequence: CASSVMTGGFTAGNTIYF. The J gene is TRBJ1-3, the V gene TRBV6-8; 10 bases agree with TRBD1. The germline gives CDR1 MNHGY, CDR2 SAAAGT. The CDR3 runs to 18 residues. V was clipped by 5 bases and J by 2 bases; unmatched bases: 12.